Following are 8 T cell receptor beta chains from one sample sequenced in a study of T cells generated in artificial thymic organoids. TCRalpha and TCRbeta libraries were amplified separately by semi-nested PCR with TRAC or TRBC reverse primers. TCRdb called the 5' RACE reads again in MiXCR, with one record for every CDR3 protein. Among about 3,100 distinct CDR3 sequences listed, around 36% were seen once. The source material was naive CD8+ T cells from blood. Subset given: CD3+TCRalphabeta+CD8SP T cells; for blood, CD45RO-CCR7+ naive CD8+ T cells. Receptors originate from a human donor who gave cord blood stem cells for thymic organoid culture, a cardiac surgery patient who gave postnatal thymus, or a blood donor (not recorded which).

The genes are TRBV4-1 and TRBJ2-1; 7 bases agree with TRBD1. The CDR3 has 14 residues. V gave up 4 bases and J gave up 7 bases; unmatched junction bases: 7. The germline CDR1 and CDR2 sequences are MGHRA and YSYEKL. CDR3 sequence reads: CASSPRTGLNEQFF. The CDR3 nucleotides are TGCGCCAGCAGCCCACGGACAGGTTTAAATGAGCAGTTCTTC.

Sample share makes this clonotype medium-sized. The chain employs TRBV6-6 and TRBJ1-6; 7 nucleotides match TRBD1. The CDR3 totals 16 residues. Germline V gives CDR1 MNHNY, CDR2 SVGAGI (reference sequence). Losses at the gene ends were 0 bases for V and 7 bases for J; bases not matched to a gene: 6. CDR3 in amino acids: CASSYSMDRNNSPLHF. CDR3 sequence (DNA): TGTGCCAGCAGTTACTCGATGGACAGGAACAATTCACCCCTCCACTTT.

This clonotype turned up a few times. The V and J genes are TRBV27 and TRBJ2-4, with D perhaps matching TRBD1 (6 bases). Trimming cost V 2 bases and J 5 bases, with 7 bases left between them. The CDR3 length is 13 residues. CDR1 and CDR2 (germline): MNHEY, SMNVEV (reference sequence). The CDR3 coding sequence is TGTGCCAGCAGTTTAGGACAGCAAAACATTCAGTACTTC. Protein: CASSLGQQNIQYF.

The chain carries TRBV20-1 and TRBJ1-6; D might be TRBD1 (5 bases). Between the trimmed V and J ends, which lost 6 bases and 7 bases, there was a span of 13 bases. Germline values: CDR1 DFQATT, CDR2 SNEGSKA (reference sequence). The CDR3 consists of 13 residues. The CDR3: CSAEKGFNSPLHF. Here the CDR3 DNA reads TGCAGTGCCGAAAAGGGGTTCAATTCACCCCTCCACTTT.

Points on this clonotype: It may be a read error: a sequence one base away is much more abundant. CDR3 in amino acids: CTSSPSPYEQYF. As DNA, the CDR3 is TGTACCAGCAGCCCCTCCCCCTACGAGCAGTACTTC. The chain joins TRBV28 to TRBJ2-7, with D hard to call. This CDR3 spans 12 amino acids. Germline CDR1 MDHEN, CDR2 SYDVKM. The full variable domain, in which reference TRBV28 and TRBJ2-7 provide the parts outside the CDR3, is DVKVTQSSRYLVKRTGEKVFLECVQDMDHENMFWYRQDPGLGLRLIYFSYDVKMKEKGDIPEGYSVSREKKERFSLILESASTNQTSMYLCTSSPSPYEQYFGPGTRLTVT.

In its sample, this clonotype ranks as large. The chain recombines TRBV28 with TRBJ2-7; 8 bases fit TRBD2. There are 16 residues in the CDR3. The germline V gene encodes CDR1 MDHEN and CDR2 SYDVKM. The V and J ends lost 5 bases and 2 bases, in that order; junction bases with no gene match: 11. CDR3 in amino acids: CASSLPMTSAAYEQYF. CDR3 nucleotide sequence: TGTGCCAGCAGTCTCCCGATGACTAGCGCCGCCTACGAGCAGTACTTC.

For this clonotype: This may stem from a read error, because a much larger clone lies one nucleotide away. This rearrangement joins TRBV5-1 to TRBJ1-1; D is unclear. The CDR3 is made up of 13 amino acids. The germline V gene has CDR1 SGHRS and CDR2 YFSETQ. V shed 4 bases and J shed 1 base, with 8 bases lying between them. The CDR3 DNA sequence: TGCGCCAGCAGCCTCCCTGAGAACACTGAAGCTTTCTTT. It encodes CASSLPENTEAFF.

The chain couples TRBV28 to TRBJ2-3; a possible D gene is TRBD2 (7 bases). V shed 10 bases and J shed 1 base, with 15 bases lying between them. Germline V gene lookup returns CDR1 MDHEN and CDR2 SYDVKM. This CDR3 comprises 14 residues. CDR3 in amino acids: CATALGGRTDTQYF. CDR3 sequence (DNA): TGTGCCACCGCTCTGGGGGGGCGCACAGATACGCAGTATTTT. The full variable domain, in which reference TRBV28 and TRBJ2-3 provide the parts outside the CDR3, is DVKVTQSSRYLVKRTGEKVFLECVQDMDHENMFWYRQDPGLGLRLIYFSYDVKMKEKGDIPEGYSVSREKKERFSLILESASTNQTSMYLCATALGGRTDTQYFGPGTRLTVL.